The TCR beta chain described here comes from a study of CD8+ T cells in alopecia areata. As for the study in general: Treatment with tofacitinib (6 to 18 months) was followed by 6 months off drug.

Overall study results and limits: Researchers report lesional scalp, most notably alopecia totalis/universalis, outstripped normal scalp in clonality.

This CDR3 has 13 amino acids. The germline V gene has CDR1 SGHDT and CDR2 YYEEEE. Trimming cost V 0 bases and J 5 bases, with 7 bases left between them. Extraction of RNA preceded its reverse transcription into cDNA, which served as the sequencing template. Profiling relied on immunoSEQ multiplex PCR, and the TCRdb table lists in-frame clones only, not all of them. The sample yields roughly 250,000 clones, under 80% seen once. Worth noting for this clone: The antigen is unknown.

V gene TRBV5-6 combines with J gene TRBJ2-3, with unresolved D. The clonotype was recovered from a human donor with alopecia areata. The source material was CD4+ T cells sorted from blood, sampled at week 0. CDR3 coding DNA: TGTGCCAGCAGCTTGGGGGATAGAGATACGCAGTATTTT. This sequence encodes CASSLGDRDTQYF.